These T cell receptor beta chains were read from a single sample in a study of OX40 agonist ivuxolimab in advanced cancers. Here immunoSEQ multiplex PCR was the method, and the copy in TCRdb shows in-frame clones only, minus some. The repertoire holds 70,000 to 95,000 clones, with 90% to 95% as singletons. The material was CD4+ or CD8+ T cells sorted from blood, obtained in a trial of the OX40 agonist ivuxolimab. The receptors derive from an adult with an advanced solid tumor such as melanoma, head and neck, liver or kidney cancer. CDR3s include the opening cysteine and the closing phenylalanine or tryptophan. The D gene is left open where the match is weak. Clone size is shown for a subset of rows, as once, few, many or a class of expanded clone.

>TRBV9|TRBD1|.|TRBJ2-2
CASSAAAGGTGELFF
TGTGCCAGCAGCGCGGCCGCAGGGGGTACCGGGGAGCTGTTTTTT
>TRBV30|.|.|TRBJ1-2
CAWKGRTAYGYTF
TGTGCCTGGAAAGGGAGGACTGCCTATGGCTACACCTTC
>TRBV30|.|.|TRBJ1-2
CAWNLGARPSYGYTF
TGTGCCTGGAATTTGGGCGCTCGACCTTCTTATGGCTACACCTTC
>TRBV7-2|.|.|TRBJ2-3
CASSQDRRTDTQYF
TGTGCCAGCAGCCAGGACAGACGCACAGATACGCAGTATTTT
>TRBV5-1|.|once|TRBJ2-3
CASSLASGFSTDTQYF
TGCGCCAGCAGCTTGGCCTCTGGATTTAGCACAGATACGCAGTATTTT
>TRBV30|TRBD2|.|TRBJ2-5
CAWRRGVQETQYF
TGTGCCTGGAGGCGGGGGGTTCAAGAGACCCAGTACTTC
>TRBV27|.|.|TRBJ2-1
CASQGLTSYNEQFF
TGTGCCAGCCAAGGACTTACCTCCTACAATGAGCAGTTCTTC
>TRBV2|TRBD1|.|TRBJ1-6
CASKRQGPPSSPLHF
TGTGCCAGCAAACGACAGGGCCCCCCATCTTCACCCCTCCACTTT
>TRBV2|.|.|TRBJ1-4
CASSMGGTNEKLFF
TGTGCCAGTTCGATGGGGGGCACTAATGAAAAACTGTTTTTT
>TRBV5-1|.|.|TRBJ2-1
CASSLGGVYSYNEQFF
TGCGCCAGCAGCTTGGGCGGGGTGTACTCCTACAATGAGCAGTTCTTC
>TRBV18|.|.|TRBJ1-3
CASSPSSGNTIYF
TGTGCCAGCTCACCGTCATCAGGAAACACCATATATTTT
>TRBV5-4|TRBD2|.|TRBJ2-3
CASSYTLAGAPTDTQYF
TGTGCCAGCAGCTACACCCTAGCGGGAGCCCCTACAGATACGCAGTATTTT
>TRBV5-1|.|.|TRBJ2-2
CASRSAESNTGELFF
TGCGCCAGCAGGTCGGCGGAATCGAACACCGGGGAGCTGTTTTTT
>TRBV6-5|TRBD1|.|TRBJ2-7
CASSYRRTGSYEQYF
TGTGCCAGCAGTTACCGACGGACAGGTTCCTACGAGCAGTACTTC
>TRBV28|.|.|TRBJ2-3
CASSFPGMTQYF
TGTGCCAGCAGTTTTCCGGGGATGACGCAGTATTTT
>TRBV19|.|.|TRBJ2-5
CASSSSLREGTQYF
TGTGCCAGTAGTAGCTCCTTGAGAGAGGGGACCCAGTACTTC
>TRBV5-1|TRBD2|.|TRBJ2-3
CASSSPSGRPVTDTQYF
TGCGCCAGCAGCTCCCCTAGCGGGAGGCCTGTCACAGATACGCAGTATTTT
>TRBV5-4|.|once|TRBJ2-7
CASSPDRLNEQYF
TGTGCCAGCAGCCCCGACCGCTTGAACGAGCAGTACTTC
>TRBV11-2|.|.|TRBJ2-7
CASSFGTRREQYF
TGTGCCAGCAGCTTCGGAACGAGGCGGGAGCAGTACTTC
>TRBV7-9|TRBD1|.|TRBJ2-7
CASIQTDRGLHREQYF
TGTGCCAGCATCCAGACGGACAGGGGGCTTCATAGGGAGCAGTACTTC
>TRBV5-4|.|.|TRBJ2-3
CASSSPGDSTDTQYF
TGTGCCAGCAGCTCCCCCGGGGACAGCACAGATACGCAGTATTTT
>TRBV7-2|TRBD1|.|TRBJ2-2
CASSARTGNTGELFF
TGTGCCAGCAGCGCTCGGACAGGGAACACCGGGGAGCTGTTTTTT
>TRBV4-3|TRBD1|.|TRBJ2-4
CASSQGLTGAIILQYF
TGCGCCAGCAGCCAAGGATTGACAGGGGCTATAATCCTTCAGTACTTC
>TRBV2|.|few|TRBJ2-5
CASSDTGQETQYF
TGTGCCAGCAGTGACACAGGCCAAGAGACCCAGTACTTC
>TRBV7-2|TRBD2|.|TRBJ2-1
CASSYRPGTSGSDDNEQFF
TGTGCCAGCAGCTACCGACCCGGGACTAGCGGGAGTGACGACAATGAGCAGTTCTTC
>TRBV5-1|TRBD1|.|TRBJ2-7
CASGWDSSYEQYF
TGCGCCAGCGGATGGGACAGCTCCTACGAGCAGTACTTC
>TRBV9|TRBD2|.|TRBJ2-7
CASSVGSGGYREQYF
TGTGCCAGCAGCGTAGGGTCGGGAGGATATCGAGAGCAGTACTTC
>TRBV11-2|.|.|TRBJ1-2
CASSIPRSYGYTF
TGTGCCAGCAGCATACCGAGATCCTATGGCTACACCTTC
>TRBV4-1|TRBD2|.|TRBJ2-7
CASSHIDMGLAGDREQYF
TGCGCCAGCAGCCATATCGATATGGGGCTAGCGGGAGACCGCGAGCAGTACTTC
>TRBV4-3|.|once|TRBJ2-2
CASSPAPLPGNTGELFF
TGCGCCAGCAGCCCCGCCCCTCTGCCGGGAAACACCGGGGAGCTGTTTTTT
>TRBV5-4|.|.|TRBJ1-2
CASSVSGFGYGYTF
TGTGCCAGCAGCGTCTCAGGGTTTGGCTATGGCTACACCTTC
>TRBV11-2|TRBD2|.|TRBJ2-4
CASSLGPDREDIQYF
TGTGCCAGCAGCTTAGGACCGGACCGGGAGGACATTCAGTACTTC
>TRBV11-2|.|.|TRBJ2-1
CASSFSQGTEQFF
TGTGCCAGCAGCTTTTCGCAGGGTACTGAGCAGTTCTTC
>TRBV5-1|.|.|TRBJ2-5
CASSFQGDEETQYF
TGCGCCAGCAGCTTTCAAGGGGACGAAGAGACCCAGTACTTC
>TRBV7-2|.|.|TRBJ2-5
CASSPPGSTRLETQYF
TGTGCCAGCAGCCCCCCCGGGTCTACCAGACTCGAGACCCAGTACTTC
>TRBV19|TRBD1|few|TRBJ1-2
CASSTRDSYGYTF
TGTGCCAGTAGTACCCGGGACAGCTATGGCTACACCTTC
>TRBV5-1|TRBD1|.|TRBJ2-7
CASSLRQGAFNDYEQYF
TGCGCCAGCAGCTTGCGTCAGGGGGCGTTTAATGACTACGAGCAGTACTTC
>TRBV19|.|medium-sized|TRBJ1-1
CASMGGRTEAFF
TGTGCCAGTATGGGGGGCAGAACTGAAGCTTTCTTT
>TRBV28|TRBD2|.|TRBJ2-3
CASSLGGSGRVFMTDTQYF
TGTGCCAGCAGTCTCGGGGGTAGCGGGAGGGTTTTCATGACAGATACGCAGTATTTT
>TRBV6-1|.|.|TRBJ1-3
CASSDGSKGNTIYF
TGTGCCAGCAGTGACGGCTCAAAAGGAAACACCATATATTTT
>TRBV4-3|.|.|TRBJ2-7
CASSQDPEVYEQYF
TGCGCCAGCAGCCAAGATCCTGAGGTCTACGAGCAGTACTTC
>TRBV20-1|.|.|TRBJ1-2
CSASFYYGYTF
TGCAGCGCTAGTTTCTACTATGGCTACACCTTC
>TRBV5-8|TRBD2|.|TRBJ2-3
CASSHGLAESTDTQYF
TGTGCCAGCAGCCACGGACTAGCGGAGAGCACAGATACGCAGTATTTT
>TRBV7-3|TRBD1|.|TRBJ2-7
CASSSPGTGVPYEQYF
TGTGCCAGCAGCTCCCCCGGGACAGGGGTTCCCTACGAGCAGTACTTC
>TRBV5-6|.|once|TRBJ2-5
CASSLPIKETQYF
TGTGCCAGCAGCTTACCTATCAAGGAGACCCAGTACTTC
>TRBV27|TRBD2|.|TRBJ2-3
CASRTWTSGSISADTQYF
TGTGCCAGCAGGACCTGGACTAGCGGGAGTATATCAGCAGATACGCAGTATTTT
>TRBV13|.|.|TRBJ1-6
CASSSSLAGNSPLHF
TGTGCCAGCAGCTCCTCCCTGGCGGGGAATTCACCCCTCCACTTT
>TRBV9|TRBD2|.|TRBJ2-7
CASSVVAGGPSEQYF
TGTGCCAGCAGCGTAGTAGCGGGAGGGCCTAGCGAGCAGTACTTC
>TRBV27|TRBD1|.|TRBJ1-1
CASRGRDRRNTEAFF
TGTGCCAGCAGGGGCCGGGACAGGAGAAACACTGAAGCTTTCTTT
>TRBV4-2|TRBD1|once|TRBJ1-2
CASSPWTGQANYGYTF
TGTGCCAGCAGCCCTTGGACAGGGCAAGCAAACTATGGCTACACCTTC
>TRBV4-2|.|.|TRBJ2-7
CASSSSGTRGYEQYF
TGTGCCAGCAGCTCCTCTGGGACCCGGGGCTACGAGCAGTACTTC
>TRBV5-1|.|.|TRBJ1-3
CASSLGVTDSGNTIYF
TGCGCCAGCAGCTTGGGGGTAACAGACTCTGGAAACACCATATATTTT
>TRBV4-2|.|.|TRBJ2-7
CASSPPPRGPESREQYF
TGTGCCAGCAGCCCACCCCCTCGAGGGCCGGAGTCCCGCGAGCAGTACTTC